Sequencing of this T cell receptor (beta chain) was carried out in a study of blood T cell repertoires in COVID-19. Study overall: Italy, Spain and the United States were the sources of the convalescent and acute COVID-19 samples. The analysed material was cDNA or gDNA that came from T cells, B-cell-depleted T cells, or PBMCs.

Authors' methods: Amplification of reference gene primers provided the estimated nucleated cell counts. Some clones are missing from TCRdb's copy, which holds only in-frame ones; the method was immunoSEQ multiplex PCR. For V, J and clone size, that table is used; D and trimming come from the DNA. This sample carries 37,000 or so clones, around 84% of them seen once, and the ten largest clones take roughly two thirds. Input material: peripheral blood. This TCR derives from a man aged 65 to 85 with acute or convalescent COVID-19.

CDR3 in amino acids: CASSGLDRGGLRVYGYTF. The CDR3 bases are TGTGCCAGCAGTGGGTTGGACAGGGGTGGTTTAAGGGTGTATGGCTACACCTTC. The chain couples TRBV6-1 to TRBJ1-2; 9 nucleotides agree with TRBD1. V dropped 4 bases and J dropped 5; count of bases not matched to a gene: 17. From germline, CDR1 is MNHNS and CDR2 SASEGT. The CDR3 spans 18 residues.